The present T cell receptor (beta chain) was sequenced within a study of blood T cell repertoires in COVID-19 (TCRdb year 2020). Study-wide context: Samples from collaborators originated in the United States, Italy and Spain and spanned both the acute and convalescent phases of COVID-19. The material from the prospective study consisted of cDNA or gDNA derived from T cells, B-cell-depleted T cells, or PBMCs. Subjects who had been exposed to COVID-19, were actively infected with it, or had recovered from it provided the deeply sampled blood TCRbeta repertoires that made up the dataset. A freely available public database, intended as a resource for researchers studying the immune response to SARS-CoV-2, is where the repertoires were released. Samples were obtained from the ongoing ImmuneRACE study (first 160 participants) and from 1,200 or so subjects provided by 6 global collaborators. Sample metadata almost always included a de-identified subject ID, COVID-19 status, age in years and sex. HLA class I and class II types, where available, came from metadata supplied by the sample provider rather than from assay-based typing. The paper's findings and limits, for the study overall: Clinical and demographic metadata were provided uncurated, with the amount varying by source and participant.

The CDR3 numbers 13 residues from cysteine through phenylalanine. Just CDR3 DNA is preserved here, 39 bases in frame from base 1. Relative to germline, V is 1 base shorter and J is 9 bases shorter, with 11 bases between their ends. From the germline V gene, CDR1 is MNHNS and CDR2 is SASEGT. The immunoSEQ Assay, a bias-controlled multiplex PCR, was used to amplify TCRbeta CDR3 regions from genomic DNA. The study's own analysis went as follows. Within the assay, amplification of reference gene primers was used to estimate how many nucleated cells each sample contained. To quantify the absolute abundance of each unique TCRbeta CDR3 rearrangement, sequence reads were collapsed and filtered. For each sample, productive Simpson clonality was calculated as the square root of Simpson's diversity index over productive rearrangements. TCRdb took over this immuneACCESS table, retaining in-frame rearrangements with V and J assigned. Such tables are incomplete; in checked studies, under half of the missing clones stem from an unresolved V gene, and the remainder is unexplained. From that table come the V and J calls and clone size; the DNA was used to work out D and trimming. This sample is represented by some 200,000 clones; about 79% of them were singletons. Jointly, the top ten make up 9.7% of the sample.

For this clone: Its recognized antigen is unknown. The input lacks base qualities; no much larger clone sits a single base away.

Collaborating institutions collected whole blood in K2EDTA tubes following their own protocols. For TCRbeta analysis, collaborators shipped samples in one of three forms: frozen whole blood, isolated PBMCs, or DNA extracted from either of those sample types. The specimen sequenced was peripheral blood. The sequence derives from a man aged 50-60 years with active or convalescent COVID-19. The rearrangement combines TRBV6-1 with TRBJ2-3; TRBD1 is a weak D gene call, 6 bases matching. The CDR3 is CASSEVIGQTQYF. The DNA sequence reads TGTGCCAGCAGTGAAGTCATTGGACAGACGCAGTATTTT.